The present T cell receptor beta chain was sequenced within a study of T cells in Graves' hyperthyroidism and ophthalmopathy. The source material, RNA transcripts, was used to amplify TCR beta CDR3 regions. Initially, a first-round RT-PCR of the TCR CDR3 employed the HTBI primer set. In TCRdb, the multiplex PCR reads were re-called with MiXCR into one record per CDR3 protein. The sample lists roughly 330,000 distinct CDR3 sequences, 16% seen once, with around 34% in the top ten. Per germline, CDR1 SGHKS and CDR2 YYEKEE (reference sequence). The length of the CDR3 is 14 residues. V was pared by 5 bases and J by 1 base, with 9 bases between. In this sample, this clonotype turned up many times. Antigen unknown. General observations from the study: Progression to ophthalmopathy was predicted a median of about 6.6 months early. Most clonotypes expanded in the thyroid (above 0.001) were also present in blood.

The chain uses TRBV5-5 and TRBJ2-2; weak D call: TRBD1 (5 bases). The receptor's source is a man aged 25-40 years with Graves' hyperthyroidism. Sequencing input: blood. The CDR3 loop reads CASSQTVNTGELFF. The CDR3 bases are TGTGCCAGCAGTCAGACAGTGAACACCGGGGAGCTGTTTTTT.